The clone carrying this T cell receptor beta chain was counted ten times or more. The source of the sample is a study of blood T cells in healthy people across ages. Germline loops: CDR1 SGHRS, CDR2 YFSETQ. The CDR3 has 13 residues. V was trimmed by 0 bases and J by 3 bases, leaving 6 bases between them. A second roughly 6 to 11 cycle PCR used barcoded and J-beta primers. A 12-random-nucleotide template-switch adaptor tagged each cDNA molecule. MiXCR, run by TCRdb on the 5' RACE reads, gives a single entry per CDR3 protein. Of 780,000 or so distinct CDR3 sequences listed, roughly three fifths are singletons.

J is TRBJ2-5 and V is TRBV5-1; D not resolved. The source of this sequence is a man aged 35 to 55 in good health. The sample was blood. The CDR3, as DNA: TGCGCCAGCAGCTTGGTCAAAGAAGAGACCCAGTACTTC. This translates into CASSLVKEETQYF.